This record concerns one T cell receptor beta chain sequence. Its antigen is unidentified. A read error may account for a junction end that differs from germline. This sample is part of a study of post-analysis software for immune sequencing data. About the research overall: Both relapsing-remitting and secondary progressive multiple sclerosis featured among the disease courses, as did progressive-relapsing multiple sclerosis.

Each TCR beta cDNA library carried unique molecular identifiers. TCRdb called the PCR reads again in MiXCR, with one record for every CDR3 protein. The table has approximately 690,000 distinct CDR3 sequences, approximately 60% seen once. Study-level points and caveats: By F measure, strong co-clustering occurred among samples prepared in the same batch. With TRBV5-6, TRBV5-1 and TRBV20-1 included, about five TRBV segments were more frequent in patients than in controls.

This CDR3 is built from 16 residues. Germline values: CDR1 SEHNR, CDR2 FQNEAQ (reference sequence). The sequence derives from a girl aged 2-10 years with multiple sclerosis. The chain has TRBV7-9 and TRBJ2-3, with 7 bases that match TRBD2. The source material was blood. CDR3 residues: CASSLDLAVSTDTQYF. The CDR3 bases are TGTGCTAGCAGCTTAGACCTAGCGGTTAGCACAGATACGCAGTATTTT.